This T cell receptor beta chain was profiled in a study of cytomegalovirus exposure and HLA in healthy donors. Primers for the PCR totalled 60 Vbeta and 13 Jbeta. Libraries were prepared by immunoSEQ multiplex PCR; TCRdb keeps only in-frame clonotypes and omits some of them. The sample includes over 95,000 clones, over 75% seen only once; the top ten take roughly 11%. Germline loops: CDR1 MDHEN, CDR2 SYDVKM. Trimming pared 6 bases from V and 0 bases from J, leaving 15 bases between. This CDR3 has 16 amino acids. The V gene is TRBV28, the J gene TRBJ1-5; TRBD1 might be the D (5 bases). The sequencing sample was made of PBMCs. The sequence was obtained from a man aged 35 to 55 in good health and CMV-seropositive. In nucleotides, the CDR3 is TGTGCCAGCAGGTCGGGGGTCATATATAGCAATCAGCCCCAGCATTTT. Protein: CASRSGVIYSNQPQHF.